This T cell receptor beta chain was sequenced in a study of cytotoxic CD8 clonotypes in ibrutinib-treated CLL (dated by TCRdb to the early 2020s). In the study overall: The cohort included about 15 treatment-naive and approximately twelve relapsed/refractory patients; about 17 were IGHV unmutated. Samples at response were collected after a median of about 11 months of treatment, with a range of roughly 6 to 40 months. Cryopreserved peripheral blood mononuclear cells were obtained before treatment, at response, and at either sustained remission or disease progression. Patients were still on ibrutinib when every remission and progressive disease sample was collected. Longitudinal samples were available for about 30% of the roughly 86 trial participants. Samples averaged approximately 260,000 productive templates and 90,000 to 100,000 productive rearrangements. Responses were partial in about 25 patients and complete in 2; after median about 70 months follow-up, some 14 stayed in remission and approximately twelve progressed. What the authors observed across the whole study: Public clonotypes were rare and either shrank or stayed stable during treatment, and the rise in clonality at ibrutinib response reflected expansion of private clonotypes. Sampling times were not matched between sustained-remission and progressing patients, and lymph node repertoires were not studied. Baseline clonality was found to be higher than that of age-matched healthy donors and was strongly correlated with circulating CD8+ T-cell counts. An increase in clonality was observed at ibrutinib response, with clonality remaining stable during sustained remission and falling back toward baseline at progression.

The goal of deep resolution MiSeq sequencing was a depth between 1 in 1 million and 1 in 200,000 T cells, and coverage averaged 10x per clonotype. The immunoSEQ hsTCRB Kit was used to generate TCR beta libraries. The original pipeline was this. The data were analyzed with ImmunoSEQ Analyzer and ImmunoSEQ Data Assistant, and V, D and J gene assignments followed IMGT definitions. Clonality, which ranges from 0 to 1, was calculated by subtracting the normalized Shannon entropy of productive rearrangement frequencies from one. Only overrepresented clonotypes making up at least 0.05% of the repertoire of each patient were included in the public clonotype analysis. Fewer than 15 repertoires from age-matched healthy donors, obtained from immuneACCESS, served as clonality controls. This immuneACCESS table, as held by TCRdb, lists in-frame sequences with V and J called but not all clones. Of the missing ones, under half trace to an unresolved V gene in checked studies; the others have no known cause. Clone size and V and J calls were adopted from that table, with D and trimming inferred from the DNA. Across this sample there are roughly 220,000 clones, with 70% to 75% seen only once. The biggest ten clones account for roughly 5.9% of the sample.

In the germline V gene, CDR1 corresponds to SQVTM and CDR2 to ANQGSEA. V loses 1 base, J loses 5 bases, and the germline ends lie 17 bases apart. The CDR3 covers 15 residues, taking in both the cysteine and the phenylalanine. Here the CDR3 DNA is all that survives: 45 bases in frame from base 1. With regard to this clone: Its antigen specificity is not known. Qualities for individual bases were not recorded, and no much larger clone is one base off.

What the time point label conveys for this sample: about eleven months on ibrutinib. Around 1.8 micrograms of genomic DNA were extracted from cryopreserved PBMCs for TCR beta library preparation. Longitudinal blood samples from CLL patients receiving ibrutinib monotherapy were subjected to high-throughput TCR beta sequencing. The patients took part in an open-label, single-center phase 2 trial of ibrutinib monotherapy. The sample was PBMCs, taken after 12 months of ibrutinib treatment. The origin of this receptor is a human donor with chronic lymphocytic leukemia. The sequence is built from TRBV29-1 and TRBJ1-1; there is no confident call for the D gene. The CDR3 protein is CSVEVTSYRGTEAFF. In nucleotide form, the sequence is TGCAGCGTTGAAGTGACATCCTATCGGGGTACTGAAGCTTTCTTT.